Listed here is a single T cell receptor beta chain. The antigen is not known. The sequenced template was cDNA made from the entire isolated RNA. TCRdb keeps only in-frame clones here, not all; method: immunoSEQ multiplex PCR. This sample yields roughly 240,000 clones, of which 14% are seen a single time; more than 0.02% belongs to the top ten. The data were obtained in a study of beta chain features in type 1 diabetes. Overall study findings and caveats: More deletions and fewer insertions at VDJ junctions were seen in type 1 diabetes patients.

With 5 bases clipped from V and 4 bases from J, the junction kept 10 bases outside the gene matches. Germline CDR1 and CDR2: SGHRS and YFSETQ. This CDR3 is built from 15 residues. The gene calls are TRBV5-1 and TRBJ2-7, with 9 nucleotides matching TRBD1. The receptor's source is a woman in her forties in good health. Source material: naive CD4+ T cells from blood. In nucleotides, the CDR3 is TGCGCCAGCAGTAGTGGGACAGGGCTTGTTTACGAGCAGTACTTC. Its translation: CASSSGTGLVYEQYF.